This T cell receptor beta chain was sequenced during a study of T cell repertoires and HLA-DP antigens. Profiling relied on immunoSEQ multiplex PCR, and the TCRdb table lists in-frame clones only, not all of them. This table has about 73,000 clones, just under 80% appearing once. With 5 bases clipped from V and 4 bases from J, the junction kept 7 bases outside the gene matches. The CDR3 length is 15 residues. Germline loops: CDR1 SGHRS, CDR2 YFSETQ. With regard to this clone: Its antigen is not identified.

The sequence derives from a man in his fifties or sixties in good health and CMV-seronegative. This chain joins TRBV5-1 and TRBJ2-1; 9 nucleotides agree with TRBD1. Sequenced: CD4+ T cells from PBMCs. The CDR3 nucleotides are TGCGCCAGCAGGCCCACCGGGACAGGGTACAATGAGCAGTTCTTC. Translated, it gives CASRPTGTGYNEQFF.